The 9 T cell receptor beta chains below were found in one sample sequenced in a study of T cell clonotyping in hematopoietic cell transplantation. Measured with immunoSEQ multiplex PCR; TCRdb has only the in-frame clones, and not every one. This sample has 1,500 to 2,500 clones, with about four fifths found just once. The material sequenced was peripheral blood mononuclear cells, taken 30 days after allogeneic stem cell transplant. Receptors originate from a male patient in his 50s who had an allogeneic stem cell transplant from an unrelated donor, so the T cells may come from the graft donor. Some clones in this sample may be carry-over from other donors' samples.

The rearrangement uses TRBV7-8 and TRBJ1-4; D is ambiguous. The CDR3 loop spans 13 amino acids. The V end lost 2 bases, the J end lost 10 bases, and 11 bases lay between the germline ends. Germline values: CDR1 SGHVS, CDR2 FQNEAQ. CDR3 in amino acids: CASSLSEGAKLFF. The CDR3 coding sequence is TGTGCCAGCAGCTTATCTGAGGGCGCAAAACTGTTTTTT. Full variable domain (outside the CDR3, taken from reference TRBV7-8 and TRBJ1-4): GAGVSQSPRYKVAKRGQDVALRCDPISGHVSLFWYQQALGQGPEFLTYFQNEAQLDKSGLPSDRFFAERPEGSVSTLKIQRTQQEDSAVYLCASSLSEGAKLFFGSGTQLSVL.

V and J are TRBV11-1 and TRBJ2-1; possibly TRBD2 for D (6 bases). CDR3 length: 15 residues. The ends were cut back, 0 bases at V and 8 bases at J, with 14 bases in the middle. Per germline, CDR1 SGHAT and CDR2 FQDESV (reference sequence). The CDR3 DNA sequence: TGTGCCAGCAGCTTAGCCGGAGGGATCGTTCATGAGCAGTTCTTC. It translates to CASSLAGGIVHEQFF.

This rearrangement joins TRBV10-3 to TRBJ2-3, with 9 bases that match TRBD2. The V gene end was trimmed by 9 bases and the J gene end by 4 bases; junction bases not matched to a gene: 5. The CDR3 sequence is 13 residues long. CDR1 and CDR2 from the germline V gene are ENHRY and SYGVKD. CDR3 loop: CAIWTSEADTQYF. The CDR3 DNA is TGTGCCATTTGGACTAGCGAGGCAGATACGCAGTATTTT.

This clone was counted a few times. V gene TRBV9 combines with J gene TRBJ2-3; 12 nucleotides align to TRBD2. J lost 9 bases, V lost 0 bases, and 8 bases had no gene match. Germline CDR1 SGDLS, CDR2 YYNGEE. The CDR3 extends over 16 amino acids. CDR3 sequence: CASSVGLAGGPGTQYF. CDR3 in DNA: TGTGCCAGCAGCGTAGGCCTAGCGGGAGGGCCGGGGACGCAGTATTTT.

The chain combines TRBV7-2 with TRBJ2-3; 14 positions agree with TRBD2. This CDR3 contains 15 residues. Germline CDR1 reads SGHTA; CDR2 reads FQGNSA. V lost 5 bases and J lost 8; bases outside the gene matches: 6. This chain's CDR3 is CASSTTGTSGGTQYF. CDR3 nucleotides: TGTGCCAGCAGCACCACAGGGACTAGCGGGGGTACGCAGTATTTT.

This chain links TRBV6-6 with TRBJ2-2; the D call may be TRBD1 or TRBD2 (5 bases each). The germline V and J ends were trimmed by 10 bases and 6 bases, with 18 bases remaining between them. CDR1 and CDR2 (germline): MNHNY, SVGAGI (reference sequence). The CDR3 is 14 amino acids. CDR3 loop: CATGVGGRAGELFF. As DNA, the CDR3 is TGTGCCACCGGGGTTGGGGGACGGGCCGGGGAGCTGTTTTTT.

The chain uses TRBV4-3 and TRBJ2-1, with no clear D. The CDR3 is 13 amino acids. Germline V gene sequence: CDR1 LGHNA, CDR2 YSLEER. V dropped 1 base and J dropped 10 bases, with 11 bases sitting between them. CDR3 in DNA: TGCGCCAGCAGCCAAGCCGCTTCAACGGAGCAGTTCTTC. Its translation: CASSQAASTEQFF.

CDR3 nucleotide sequence: TGTGCCAGCAGCAACAAAGGGGTTATCTCCTACGAGCAGTACTTC. Its protein product is CASSNKGVISYEQYF. This chain connects TRBV13 to TRBJ2-7; a weak D match, TRBD1 (5 bases). Per the germline V gene, CDR1 is PRHDT and CDR2 is FYEKMQ (reference sequence). Trimming stripped 5 bases from V and 0 bases from J, with 14 bases between. The CDR3 has 15 residues.

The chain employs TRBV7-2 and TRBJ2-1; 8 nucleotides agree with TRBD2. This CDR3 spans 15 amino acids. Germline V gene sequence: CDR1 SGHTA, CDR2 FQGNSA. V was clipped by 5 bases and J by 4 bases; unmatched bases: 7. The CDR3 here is CASSRGGSGYNEQFF. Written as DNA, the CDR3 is TGTGCCAGCAGCCGGGGGGGTAGCGGGTACAATGAGCAGTTCTTC.